This T cell receptor (beta chain) was captured in a study of glioma-infiltrating T cells. General observations from the study: Gliomas, especially low-grade, showed above-expected tissue-blood divergence; non-neoplastic patients showed below. CDR3 overlap between tissue and blood was very small.

About this clonotype: Its target is unknown.

There are 14 residues in the CDR3. Germline CDR1 and CDR2: MGHDK and SYGVNS. The V and J ends lost 3 bases and 6 bases respectively, with 14 bases between them. Using RNA template, CDR3s of TCR alpha and beta were amplified with iRepertoire arm-PCR. One-step reverse transcription and amplification started from approximately 100-400 ng of tissue mRNA or PBMC total RNA. TCRdb re-analysed the multiplex PCR reads in MiXCR, keeping a single row per CDR3 protein. The profile shows over 15,000 distinct CDR3 sequences, roughly 64% of them singletons. V usage is TRBV25-1 and J usage is TRBJ2-5, with D possibly TRBD1 on 5 matching bases. Sequenced: glioma tissue, nonneoplastic brain tissue, or PBMCs (not recorded which). The source of this sequence is a human donor with low-grade glioma or glioblastoma, undergoing nonglioma brain surgery, or in good health (not recorded which). CDR3 nucleotides: TGTGCCAGCAGTGACCGTCTTACAGGACAGACCCAGTACTTC. It codes for CASSDRLTGQTQYF.